The text below deals with one T cell receptor (beta chain). The antigen is undetermined. This sample is part of a study of lymphopenia after photon versus proton radiotherapy. Whole-study findings and limits: In patients who died, overall survival fell as post-nadir TCR diversity dropped more.

Germline V lookup: CDR1 WSHSY, CDR2 SAAADI. V lost 7 bases, J lost 8 bases, and 15 bases lay in between. The CDR3 covers 13 residues. This table comes from immunoSEQ multiplex PCR, and its TCRdb copy is limited to in-frame clones, with some not included. The table includes roughly 41,000 clones, more than 70% detected once. This TCR derives from a man in his forties or fifties with gastric cancer. The sample in question was peripheral blood, obtained from a patient treated with photon-based radiotherapy. The rearrangement links TRBV10-2 to TRBJ2-1, with D perhaps TRBD2 (6 bases). CDR3 nucleotides: TGCGCCAGCAAGGCTGCGGGAATCGATGAGCAGTTCTTC. Its protein is CASKAAGIDEQFF.